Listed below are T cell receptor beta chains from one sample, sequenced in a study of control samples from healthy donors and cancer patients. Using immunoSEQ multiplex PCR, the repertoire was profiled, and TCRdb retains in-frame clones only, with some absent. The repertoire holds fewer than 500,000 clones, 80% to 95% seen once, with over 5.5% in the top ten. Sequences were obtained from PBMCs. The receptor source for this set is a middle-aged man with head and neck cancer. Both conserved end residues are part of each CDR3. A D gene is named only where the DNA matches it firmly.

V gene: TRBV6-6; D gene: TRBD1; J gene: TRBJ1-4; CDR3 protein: CASSYRGTGGSEKLFF
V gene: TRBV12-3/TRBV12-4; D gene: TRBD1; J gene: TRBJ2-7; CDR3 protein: CASRGGTGREQYF
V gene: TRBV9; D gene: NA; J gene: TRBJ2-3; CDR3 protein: CASSSRVSTDTQYF
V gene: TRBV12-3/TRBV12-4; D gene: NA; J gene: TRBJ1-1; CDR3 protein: CASSYLIPGGAFF
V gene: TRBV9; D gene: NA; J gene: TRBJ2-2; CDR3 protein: CASSVARSGAAVNTGELFF
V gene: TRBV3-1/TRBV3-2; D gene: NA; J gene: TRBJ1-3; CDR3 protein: CARSQYVASGNTIYF
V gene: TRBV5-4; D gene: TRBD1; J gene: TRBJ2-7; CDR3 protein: CASSLGTGGAFSEQYF
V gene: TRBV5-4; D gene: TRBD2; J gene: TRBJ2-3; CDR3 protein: CASSGRTGLAGGWDTQYF
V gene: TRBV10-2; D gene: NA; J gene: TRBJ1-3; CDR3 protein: CASTPSTASGNTIYF
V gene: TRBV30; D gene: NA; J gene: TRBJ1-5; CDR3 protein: CAWRGPGRDQPQHF
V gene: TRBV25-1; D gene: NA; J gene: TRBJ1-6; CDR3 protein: CASATPGPLGLSPLHF
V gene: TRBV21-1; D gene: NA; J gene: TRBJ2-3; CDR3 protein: CASSKGVSGPSGDTQYF
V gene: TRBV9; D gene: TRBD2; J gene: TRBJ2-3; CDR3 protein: CASSVFASGDPDTQYF
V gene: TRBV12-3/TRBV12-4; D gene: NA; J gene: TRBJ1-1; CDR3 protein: CASSLAKLTEAFF
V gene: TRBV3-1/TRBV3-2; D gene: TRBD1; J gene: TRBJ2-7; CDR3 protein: CASSRQGAEQYF
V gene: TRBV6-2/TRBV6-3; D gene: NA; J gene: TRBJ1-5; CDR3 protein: CASSSSGGNQPQHF
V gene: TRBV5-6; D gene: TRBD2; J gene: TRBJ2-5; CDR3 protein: CASSSPSGEGQETQYF
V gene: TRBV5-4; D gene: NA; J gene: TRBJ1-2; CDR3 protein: CASSLVGVRGYTF
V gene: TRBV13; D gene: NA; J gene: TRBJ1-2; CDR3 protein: CASSLGETGYTF
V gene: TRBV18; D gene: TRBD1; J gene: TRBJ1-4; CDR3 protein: CASSAGTGGNDEKLFF
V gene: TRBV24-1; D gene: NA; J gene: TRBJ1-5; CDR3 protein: CATSARDSPGWTQHF
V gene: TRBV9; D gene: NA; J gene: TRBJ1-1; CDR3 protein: CASSVSRDTEAFF
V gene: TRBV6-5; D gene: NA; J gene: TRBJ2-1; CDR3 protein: CAARTSSYNEQFF
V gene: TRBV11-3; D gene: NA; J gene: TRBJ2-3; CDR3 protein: CASSPGDFRDTQYF
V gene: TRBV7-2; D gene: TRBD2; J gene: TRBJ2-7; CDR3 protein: CASSLGPGGRYEQYF
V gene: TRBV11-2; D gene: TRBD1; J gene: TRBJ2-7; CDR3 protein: CASSSTRDRAEQYF
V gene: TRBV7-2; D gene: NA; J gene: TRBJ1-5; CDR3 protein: CASSLFGTVSNQPQHF
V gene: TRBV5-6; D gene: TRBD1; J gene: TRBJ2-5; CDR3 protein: CASSANTGTGETQYF
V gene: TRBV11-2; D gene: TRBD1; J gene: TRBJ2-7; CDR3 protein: CASSLTAGGSYEQYF
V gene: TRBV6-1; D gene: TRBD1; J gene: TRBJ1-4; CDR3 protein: CASSEAPGQVFEKLFF
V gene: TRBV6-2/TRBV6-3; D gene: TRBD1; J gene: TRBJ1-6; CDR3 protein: CASSYPDREGSPLHF
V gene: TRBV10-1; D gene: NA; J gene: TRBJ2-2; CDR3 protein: CASSELENTGELFF
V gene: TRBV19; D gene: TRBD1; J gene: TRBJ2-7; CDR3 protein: CASSRDSGLYEQYF
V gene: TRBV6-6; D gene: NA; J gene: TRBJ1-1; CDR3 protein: CASRSVVTAQNTEAFF
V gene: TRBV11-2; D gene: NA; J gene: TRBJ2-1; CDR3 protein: CASSLRGVTQPVVGEQFF
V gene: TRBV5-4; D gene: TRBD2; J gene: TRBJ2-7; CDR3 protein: CASSLRGGSYEQYF
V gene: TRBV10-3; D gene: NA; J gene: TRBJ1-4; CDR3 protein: CAISVEARIKLFF
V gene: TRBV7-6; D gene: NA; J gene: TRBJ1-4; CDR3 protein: CASSLGGAMANEKLFF
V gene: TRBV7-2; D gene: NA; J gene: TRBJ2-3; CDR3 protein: CASSLAGPTPDTQYF
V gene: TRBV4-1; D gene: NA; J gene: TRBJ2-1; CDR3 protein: CASSAGYNEQFF